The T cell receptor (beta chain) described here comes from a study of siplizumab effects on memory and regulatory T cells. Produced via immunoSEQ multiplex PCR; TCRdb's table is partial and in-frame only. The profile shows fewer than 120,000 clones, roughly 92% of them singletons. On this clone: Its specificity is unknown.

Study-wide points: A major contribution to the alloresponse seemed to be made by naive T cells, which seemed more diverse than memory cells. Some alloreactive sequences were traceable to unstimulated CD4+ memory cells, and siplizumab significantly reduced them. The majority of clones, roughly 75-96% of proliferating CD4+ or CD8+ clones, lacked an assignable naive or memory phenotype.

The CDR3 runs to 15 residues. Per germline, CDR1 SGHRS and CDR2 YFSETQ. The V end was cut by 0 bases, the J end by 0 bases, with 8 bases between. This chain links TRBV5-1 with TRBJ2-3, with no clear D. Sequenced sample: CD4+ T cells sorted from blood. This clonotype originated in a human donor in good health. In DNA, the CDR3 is TGCGCCAGCAGCTTGGGGTCAGCTAGCACAGATACGCAGTATTTT. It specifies CASSLGSASTDTQYF.